These 26 T cell receptor beta chains share one sample of origin, sequenced in a study of T cell changes during pregnancy in multiple sclerosis. Measured with immunoSEQ multiplex PCR; TCRdb has only the in-frame clones, and not every one. The sample carries 50,000 to 70,000 clones, 91% recorded once. This sample comprised peripheral blood, obtained in the third trimester of pregnancy. Receptor source: a female donor in good health, enrolled as a control in a pregnancy study.

This chain joins TRBV7-9 and TRBJ2-2; maybe TRBD1 (6 bases). This CDR3 spans 15 amino acids. Germline CDR1 is SEHNR and CDR2 is FQNEAQ (reference sequence). V shed 5 bases and J shed 9 bases, with 19 bases lying between them. CDR3 sequence: CASSPTGTINRELFF. CDR3 DNA: TGTGCCAGCAGCCCTACCGGGACAATTAATAGGGAGCTGTTTTTT.

Turning to this clone: This CDR3 is also generated by other DNA sequences in the sample. The CDR3 DNA sequence: TGCGCCAGCAGCTTAGGACACAACGAGCAGTACTTC. Translated: CASSLGHNEQYF. This chain connects TRBV5-1 to TRBJ2-7; D is possibly TRBD1 (5 bases). There are 12 residues in the CDR3. The germline CDR1 and CDR2 sequences are SGHRS and YFSETQ. Deletions cut 2 bases from V and 5 bases from J, with 8 bases between.

The genes are TRBV7-8 and TRBJ2-5; TRBD2 matches at 10 bases. The CDR3 is made up of 14 amino acids. Germline-derived CDR1 and CDR2 are SGHVS and FQNEAQ. J was trimmed by 3 bases and V by 2 bases; bases with no gene match: 0. CDR3 DNA sequence: TGTGCCAGCAGCTTACTAGCGGGGGAAGAGACCCAGTACTTC. It codes for CASSLLAGEETQYF.

This chain links TRBV5-1 with TRBJ2-1, with a possible D match to TRBD1 (6 bases). CDR1 is SGHRS, CDR2 YFSETQ, per germline. The CDR3 is 14 residues long. Trimming pared 4 bases from V and 1 base from J, leaving 9 bases between. The CDR3 region has the DNA TGCGCCAGCAGCCCGGACAGTTCCTACAATGAGCAGTTCTTC. This encodes CASSPDSSYNEQFF.

The chain uses TRBV5-4 and TRBJ1-3; D unresolved. Trimming cost V 0 bases and J 0 bases, with 4 bases left between them. CDR1 and CDR2 (germline): SGHNT, YYREEE (reference sequence). This CDR3 contains 14 residues. The CDR3 DNA reads as TGTGCCAGCAGCTTGGGGGCCTCTGGAAACACCATATATTTT. Encoded protein: CASSLGASGNTIYF.

V usage is TRBV2 and J usage is TRBJ1-5; TRBD1 is a possible D gene (5 bases). The germline V and J ends were trimmed by 0 bases and 6 bases, with 9 bases remaining between them. Germline V CDR1 and CDR2: SNHLY, FYNNEI. The CDR3 is 14 residues long. CDR3 amino acids: CASSEAVGVQPQHF. The CDR3 nucleotides are TGTGCCAGCAGTGAAGCGGTAGGGGTTCAGCCCCAGCATTTT. Together with reference TRBV2 and TRBJ1-5, the CDR3 gives the full variable domain: EPEVTQTPSHQVTQMGQEVILRCVPISNHLYFYWYRQILGQKVEFLVSFYNNEISEKSEIFDDQFSVERPDGSNFTLKIRSTKLEDSAMYFCASSEAVGVQPQHFGDGTRLSIL.

The V gene is TRBV4-1, the J gene TRBJ2-5, with D perhaps TRBD1 (6 bases). The CDR3 extends over 15 amino acids. Trimming pared 4 bases from V and 2 bases from J, leaving 14 bases between. Germline V gene data show CDR1 as MGHRA and CDR2 as YSYEKL. The CDR3 region has the DNA TGCGCCAGCAGCCTTACGACAGGTAGACAAGAGACCCAGTACTTC. Encoded protein: CASSLTTGRQETQYF.

The chain recombines TRBV27 with TRBJ2-5, with 9 bases matching TRBD1. The J call is uncertain, as TRBJ2-7 better fits the DNA end. Germline CDR1 reads MNHEY; CDR2 reads SMNVEV (reference sequence). This CDR3 spans 13 amino acids. The CDR3 is CASSPQGAIEQYF. The CDR3, as DNA: TGTGCCAGCAGCCCACAGGGGGCCATCGAGCAGTACTTC.

This chain links TRBV11-2 with TRBJ2-3; TRBD2 agrees at 9 bases. From germline, CDR1 is SGHAT and CDR2 FQNNGV. The V and J ends lost 3 bases and 1 base, in that order; junction bases with no gene match: 5. This CDR3 has 16 residues. The CDR3 DNA sequence: TGTGCCAGCAGCTTTTCTAGCGGGATGGGCACAGATACGCAGTATTTT. Translating it yields CASSFSSGMGTDTQYF.

A single count supports this clone. The chain has TRBV2 and TRBJ2-7, with 13 bases matching TRBD2. Trimming cost V 9 bases and J 3 bases; bases outside gene matches: 8. Germline loops: CDR1 SNHLY, CDR2 FYNNEI. The CDR3 spans 15 residues. CDR3 sequence: CARSRWTSGGYEQYF. The DNA for the CDR3 is TGTGCCAGGAGTAGGTGGACTAGCGGGGGCTACGAGCAGTACTTC.

J is TRBJ1-2 and V is TRBV19, with unresolved D. This CDR3 has 16 residues. Between the trimmed V and J ends, which lost 3 bases and 5 bases, there was a span of 19 bases. The germline V gene encodes CDR1 LNHDA and CDR2 SQIVND (reference sequence). CDR3 loop: CASSMGHGGIRYGYTF. The CDR3 DNA follows: TGTGCCAGTAGTATGGGCCACGGAGGGATCAGGTATGGCTACACCTTC.

CDR3 sequence: CACSWTAREAFF. The CDR3 region has the DNA TGTGCCTGCTCCTGGACAGCTAGAGAAGCTTTCTTT. The rearrangement links TRBV30 to TRBJ1-1; TRBD1 is a possible D gene (6 bases). CDR3 size: 12 residues. V dropped 6 bases and J dropped 8 bases, with 16 bases sitting between them. Germline loops: CDR1 GTSNPN, CDR2 SVGIG (reference sequence).

The rearrangement joins TRBV18 to TRBJ1-1, with 8 bases aligning to TRBD1. The CDR3 is 15 residues long. The germline gives CDR1 KGHSH, CDR2 LQKENI. Trimming at V came to 3 bases and at J to 5 bases, leaving 8 bases not matched to a gene. CDR3: CASSPQTGGITEAFF. DNA for the CDR3: TGTGCCAGCTCACCTCAAACAGGGGGTATTACTGAAGCTTTCTTT.

The V and J genes are TRBV9 and TRBJ2-5; 11 bases agree with TRBD2. Germline lookup yields CDR1 SGDLS and CDR2 YYNGEE. The junction had 6 bases not matched to a gene; V was cut back by 4 bases and J by 4 bases. This CDR3 has 15 amino acids. Here the CDR3 reads CASSIRGLAGETQYF. The CDR3 coding sequence is TGTGCCAGCAGCATCCGAGGACTAGCGGGAGAGACCCAGTACTTC.

The chain carries TRBV6-5 and TRBJ2-7; D gene uncertain. The length of the CDR3 is 12 residues. V shed 8 bases and J shed 4 bases, with 12 bases lying between them. CDR1 and CDR2 from the germline V gene are MNHEY and SVGAGI. CDR3 nucleotides: TGTGCCAGCGGCCTTGGGCAGTACGAGCAGTACTTC. Translated: CASGLGQYEQYF.

The chain links TRBV27 to TRBJ2-2, with 9 bases fitting TRBD1. This CDR3 is built from 14 residues. Germline CDR1 is MNHEY and CDR2 is SMNVEV (reference sequence). V was pared by 7 bases and J by 5 bases, with 5 bases of the junction left unmatched. DNA of the CDR3: TGTGCCAGCAATAGGGACAGGGTGACCGGGGAGCTGTTTTTT. It encodes CASNRDRVTGELFF.

The chain joins TRBV13 to TRBJ2-7, with TRBD1 identical over 9 bases. Germline CDR1 is PRHDT and CDR2 is FYEKMQ (reference sequence). There are 18 residues in the CDR3. V gave up 5 bases and J gave up 5 bases; unmatched junction bases: 19. The CDR3 is CASSPTDQPGQGENEQYF. CDR3 DNA sequence: TGTGCCAGCAGCCCAACAGACCAACCGGGACAGGGTGAGAACGAGCAGTACTTC.

This clone was seen more than once but under ten times. V gene TRBV29-1 combines with J gene TRBJ1-1; D remains unclear. This CDR3 contains 13 residues. The V end was cut by 6 bases, the J end by 5 bases, with 16 bases between. CDR1 and CDR2 from the germline V gene are SQVTM and ANQGSEA. As DNA, the CDR3 is TGCAGCGTCGCCACCTTGGGGAGGACTGAAGCTTTCTTT. Amino acid sequence: CSVATLGRTEAFF.

This chain uses TRBV28 with TRBJ1-1; 9 nucleotides match TRBD1. CDR1 and CDR2 from the germline V gene are MDHEN and SYDVKM. The junction had 5 bases not matched to a gene; V was cut back by 5 bases and J by 1 base. The CDR3 sequence is 15 residues long. This CDR3 is CASSLWGQGNTEAFF. The CDR3 DNA sequence: TGTGCCAGCAGTCTGTGGGGACAGGGGAACACTGAAGCTTTCTTT.

V is TRBV5-1 and J is TRBJ1-4, with TRBD1 matching 7 bases. CDR3 size: 15 residues. The ends lost 6 bases at V and 4 bases at J; junction bases unmatched: 9. CDR1 SGHRS and CDR2 YFSETQ come from the germline V gene. The DNA for the CDR3 is TGCGCCAGCACCCCCCGGGCAGGGGGTAATGAAAAACTGTTTTTT. It encodes CASTPRAGGNEKLFF.

The CDR3 is CASSEALRRESIIEQYF. In nucleotides, the CDR3 is TGTGCCAGCAGTGAAGCGCTTCGGCGGGAGTCCATTATAGAGCAGTACTTC. This chain links TRBV2 with TRBJ2-7; 7 nucleotides agree with TRBD2. V shed 0 bases and J 7 bases; nucleotides not matched to a gene: 15. The CDR3 covers 17 residues. Looked up from germline, CDR1 is SNHLY and CDR2 is FYNNEI. The full variable domain, with the rest looked up from reference TRBV2 and TRBJ2-7, is EPEVTQTPSHQVTQMGQEVILRCVPISNHLYFYWYRQILGQKVEFLVSFYNNEISEKSEIFDDQFSVERPDGSNFTLKIRSTKLEDSAMYFCASSEALRRESIIEQYFGPGTRLTVT.

The V call is TRBV7-2, the J call TRBJ2-1; 7 nucleotides agree with TRBD1. Germline trimming cut 5 bases from V and 16 bases from J; bases unmatched to any gene: 11. This CDR3 is 12 amino acids long. Per germline, CDR1 SGHTA and CDR2 FQGNSA. CDR3 bases: TGTGCCAGCAGCCAAGACCGGGACAGAGCCTTCTTC. It is translated as CASSQDRDRAFF. Together with reference TRBV7-2 and TRBJ2-1, the CDR3 gives the full variable domain: GAGVSQSPSNKVTEKGKDVELRCDPISGHTALYWYRQSLGQGLEFLIYFQGNSAPDKSGLPSDRFSAERTGGSVSTLTIQRTQQEDSAVYLCASSQDRDRAFFGPGTRLTVL.

The chain carries TRBV18 and TRBJ2-5; 7 bases align to TRBD2. The CDR3 loop spans 14 amino acids. The germline gives CDR1 KGHSH, CDR2 LQKENI. V trimming: 3 bases; J trimming: 5 bases; junction bases outside the gene matches: 6. This chain's CDR3 is CASSPSGVGETQYF. Written as DNA, the CDR3 is TGTGCCAGCTCACCCAGCGGGGTAGGGGAGACCCAGTACTTC.

J is TRBJ2-1 and V is TRBV10-2; 7 bases match TRBD1. CDR3 length: 15 residues. V trimming: 3 bases; J trimming: 2 bases; junction bases outside the gene matches: 4. The V gene's germline CDR1 is WSHSY and CDR2 SAAADI. The DNA for the CDR3 is TGCGCCAGCAGTGAAGAGGGGACAGCCTACAATGAGCAGTTCTTC. Protein product: CASSEEGTAYNEQFF.

V gene TRBV9 combines with J gene TRBJ2-5, with 8 bases identical to TRBD1. Germline V gives CDR1 SGDLS, CDR2 YYNGEE. V gave up 3 bases and J gave up 7 bases; unmatched junction bases: 2. The CDR3 spans 12 residues. CDR3: CASSADRGTQYF. The CDR3 DNA reads as TGTGCCAGCAGCGCTGACAGGGGGACCCAGTACTTC.

The V gene is TRBV18, the J gene TRBJ2-1, with no clear D. Trimming left V 2 bases short and J 3 bases short, with 8 bases between. This CDR3 has 14 residues. From germline, CDR1 is KGHSH and CDR2 LQKENI. CDR3 protein: CASSPESVYNEQFF. The CDR3 DNA sequence: TGTGCCAGCTCACCAGAGTCGGTCTACAATGAGCAGTTCTTC.